This T cell receptor (beta chain) was identified in a study of cytomegalovirus exposure and HLA in healthy donors. V gave up 9 bases and J gave up 0 bases, with 14 bases separating them. Germline-derived CDR1 and CDR2 are ENHRY and SYGVKD. The CDR3 sequence is 14 residues long. To note about this clone: The target antigen is unknown.

The study's findings and limits: Within the data, a cluster of highly shared sequence variants was likely a sequencing artifact.

The PCR used 60 Vbeta and 13 Jbeta primers. Assay: immunoSEQ multiplex PCR; the TCRdb copy retains only in-frame clones and omits some. Among approximately 40,000 clones listed, roughly 80% were seen once. The chain couples TRBV10-3 to TRBJ1-1; tentative D call: TRBD1 (6 bases). Sequencing input: PBMCs. The TCR sequence derives from a woman between 35 and 50 years old in good health and CMV-seronegative. The CDR3 loop is CAIHPGTMNTEAFF. DNA for the CDR3: TGTGCCATTCATCCCGGGACAATGAACACTGAAGCTTTCTTT.